This T cell receptor beta chain emerged from a study of T cells after yellow fever vaccination. Findings and limits, study-wide: Clonotype sharing between CD4 and CD8 compartments was small. Primary-vaccination clones mostly resurfaced post-booster (under 98% CD4, approximately 87% CD8).

The authors made TCR cDNA by 5'RACE template switching, adding a universal primer site and UMIs. In TCRdb, the 5' RACE reads were re-called with MiXCR into one record per CDR3 protein. The repertoire holds over 110,000 distinct CDR3 sequences, 7.7% seen once, with roughly 0.73% in the top ten. Germline-derived CDR1 and CDR2 are SQVTM and ANQGSEA. The CDR3 consists of 15 residues. Notes on this clonotype: Its specificity is unknown. Possible read error: a much larger clone is one base away.

The chain has TRBV29-1 and TRBJ2-3; 7 nucleotides align to TRBD1. The tail of the sequence fits TRBJ1-5 better, so the J call may be wrong. The sequence was obtained from a man aged 25 to 45 who received the YFV17D yellow fever vaccine. Sequencing used CD4+ T cells sorted from PBMCs, obtained 5 days after the yellow fever booster vaccination. CDR3: CSFSLTAGGTDTQHF. Here the CDR3 DNA reads TGCAGCTTTAGCTTGACGGCGGGGGGGACAGATACGCAGCATTTT.